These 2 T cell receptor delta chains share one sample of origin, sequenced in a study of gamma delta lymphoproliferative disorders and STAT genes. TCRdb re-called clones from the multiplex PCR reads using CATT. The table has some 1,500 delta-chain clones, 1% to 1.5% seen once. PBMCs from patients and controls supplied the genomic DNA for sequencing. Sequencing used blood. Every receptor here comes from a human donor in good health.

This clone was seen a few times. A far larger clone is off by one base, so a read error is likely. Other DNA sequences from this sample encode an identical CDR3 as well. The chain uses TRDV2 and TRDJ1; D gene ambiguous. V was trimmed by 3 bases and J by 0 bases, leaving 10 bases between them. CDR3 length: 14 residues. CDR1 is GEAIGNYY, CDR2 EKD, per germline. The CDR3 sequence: CACDAVPYTDKLIF. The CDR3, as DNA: TGTGCCTGTGACGCCGTGCCATACACCGATAAACTCATCTTT.

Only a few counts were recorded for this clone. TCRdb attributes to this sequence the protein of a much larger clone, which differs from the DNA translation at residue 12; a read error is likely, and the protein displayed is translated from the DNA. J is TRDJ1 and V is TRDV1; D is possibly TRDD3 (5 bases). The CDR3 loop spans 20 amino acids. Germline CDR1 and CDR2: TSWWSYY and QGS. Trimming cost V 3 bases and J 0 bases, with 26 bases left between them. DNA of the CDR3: TGTGCTCTTGGGGACGTCCCCAGGGGGTGGCCGCCTCCCTACACCGATAAACTCATCTTT. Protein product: CALGDVPRGWPPPYTDKLIF.